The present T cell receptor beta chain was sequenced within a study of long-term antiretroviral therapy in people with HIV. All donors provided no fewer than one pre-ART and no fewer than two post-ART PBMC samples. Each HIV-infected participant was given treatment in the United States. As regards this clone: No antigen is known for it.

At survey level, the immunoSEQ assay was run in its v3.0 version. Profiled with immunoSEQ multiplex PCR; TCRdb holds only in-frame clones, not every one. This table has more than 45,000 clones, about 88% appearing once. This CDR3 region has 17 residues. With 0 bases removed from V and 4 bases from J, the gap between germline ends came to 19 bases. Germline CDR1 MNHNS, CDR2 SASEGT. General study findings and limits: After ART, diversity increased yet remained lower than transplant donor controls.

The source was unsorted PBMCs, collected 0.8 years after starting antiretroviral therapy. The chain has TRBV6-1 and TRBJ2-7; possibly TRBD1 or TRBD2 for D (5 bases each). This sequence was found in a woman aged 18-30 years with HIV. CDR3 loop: CASSEAIRGQGVYEQYF. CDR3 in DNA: TGTGCCAGCAGTGAAGCTATTCGCGGGCAGGGAGTGTACGAGCAGTACTTC.